Presented here are 27 T cell receptor beta chains from one specimen sequenced in a study of T cell repertoires in cytomegalovirus infection. One entry per CDR3 protein results from TCRdb running MiXCR on the reads. The sample lists 200,000 to 300,000 distinct CDR3 sequences, 6.5% seen once, with roughly 6% in the top ten. Sequences were obtained from PBMCs. These receptors were obtained from a human donor in good health (CMV status not recorded). Some clones in this sample may be carry-over from other donors' samples.

The V gene is TRBV5-1, the J gene TRBJ2-1; tentative D call: TRBD2 (6 bases). Germline assignment: CDR1 SGHRS and CDR2 YFSETQ. V was cut by 4 bases and J by 4 bases, with 9 bases left in between. The CDR3 has 13 amino acids. The CDR3: CASSGGVYNEQFF. The CDR3 coding sequence is TGCGCCAGCAGCGGAGGGGTATACAATGAGCAGTTCTTC.

As concerns this clonotype: This clone may be a read error of a much larger clone one base away. The V and J genes are TRBV4-1 and TRBJ2-1; 9 bases fit TRBD1. The CDR3 runs to 16 residues. Germline loops: CDR1 MGHRA, CDR2 YSYEKL. In nucleotides, the CDR3 is TGCGCCAGCAGCGGGAGTAACAGGGGGCAGGGCAATGAGCTGTTCTTC. This sequence encodes CASSGSNRGQGNELFF.

This clonotype has just a few counts. Germline and junction disagree at one end, which may indicate a read error. J is TRBJ1-6 and V is TRBV2, with TRBD1 as a possible D gene (5 bases). The CDR3 runs 12 residues. Germline V gene lookup returns CDR1 SNHLY and CDR2 FYNNEI. The chain's CDR3 is CASRAAGGREGF. In DNA, the CDR3 is TGTGCCAGCAGAGCGGCGGGGGGAAGAGAAGGCTTT.

This clonotype was seen ten or more times. The chain employs TRBV7-2 and TRBJ1-5, with TRBD1 as a possible D gene (6 bases). Trimming shortened V by 5 bases and J by 11 bases, and 16 bases separated the two germline ends. This CDR3 contains 13 residues. Per germline, CDR1 SGHTA and CDR2 FQGNSA. Here the CDR3 reads CASSLVGGETQHF. CDR3 bases: TGTGCCAGCAGCCTGGTTGGGGGCGAGACCCAGCATTTT.

Many counts were recorded for this clonotype. V is TRBV12-3 or TRBV12-4 and J is TRBJ2-2; TRBD2 matches at 10 bases. The CDR3 has 15 residues. The V segment lost 5 bases and the J segment 4 bases; nucleotides outside the gene matches: 4. Here the CDR3 DNA reads TGTGCCAGCAGTACCGTAGCGGGGGGCACCGGGGAGCTGTTTTTT. Its translation: CASSTVAGGTGELFF.

Many counts were recorded for this clonotype. This chain uses TRBV6-2 or TRBV6-3 with TRBJ2-1; D is uncertain. Trimming removed 5 bases from V and 1 base from J, with 12 bases in between. The length of the CDR3 is 15 residues. Germline assignment: CDR1 MNHEY and CDR2 SVGEGT. The CDR3 loop is CASSPPGLSYNEQFF. The CDR3 DNA reads as TGTGCCAGCAGTCCCCCCGGCCTTTCCTACAATGAGCAGTTCTTC.

This clonotype was detected many times. The V call is TRBV6-2 or TRBV6-3, the J call TRBJ2-1, with 9 bases aligning to TRBD2. The CDR3 is 16 amino acids. Per germline, CDR1 MNHEY and CDR2 SVGEGT. The ends lost 4 bases at V and 2 bases at J; junction bases unmatched: 6. The CDR3 here is CASSWGGGGAYNEQFF. DNA of the CDR3: TGTGCCAGCAGTTGGGGAGGCGGGGGGGCCTACAATGAGCAGTTCTTC.

This clonotype was seen once. Since a much larger clone is just one base distant, this may be a read error. The V and J genes are TRBV14 and TRBJ2-5, with D uncertain. Germline assignment: CDR1 SGHDN and CDR2 FVKESK. The CDR3 length is 15 residues. V was trimmed by 2 bases and J by 0 bases, leaving 10 bases between them. Here the CDR3 DNA reads TGTGCCAGCAGCCAATTAGATAATAACCAAGAGACCCAGTACTTC. Its translation: CASSQLDNNQETQYF.

This clonotype showed up many times. The gene calls are TRBV6-2 or TRBV6-3 and TRBJ1-5; D ambiguous. Trimming removed 0 bases at V and 3 bases at J, with 12 bases between. CDR3 length: 16 amino acids. The germline V gene has CDR1 MNHEY and CDR2 SVGEGT. The CDR3 DNA reads as TGTGCCAGCAGTTACTCACTCCGTGGGATCAATCAGCCCCAGCATTTT. Translated, it gives CASSYSLRGINQPQHF.

This clonotype was observed at least ten times. Here the CDR3 reads CASSKTHENTEAFF. Written as DNA, the CDR3 is TGTGCCAGCAGCAAGACCCACGAGAACACTGAAGCTTTCTTT. V is TRBV6-1 and J is TRBJ1-1; D gene unclear. The germline V gene has CDR1 MNHNS and CDR2 SASEGT. The CDR3 contains 14 residues. The V end lost 6 bases, the J end lost 1 base, and 12 bases lay between the germline ends.

This clonotype showed up many times. V gene TRBV7-2 combines with J gene TRBJ1-5, with 7 positions matching TRBD1. This CDR3 is 15 amino acids long. The V gene end was trimmed by 1 base and the J gene end by 5 bases; junction bases not matched to a gene: 5. Germline V CDR1 and CDR2: SGHTA, FQGNSA. The DNA for the CDR3 is TGTGCCAGCAGCTTAGACAGGGGTTATGATCAGCCCCAGCATTTT. Protein: CASSLDRGYDQPQHF.

The sample holds many counts of this clonotype. The chain has TRBV4-3 and TRBJ2-2; D perhaps matches TRBD2 (5 bases). The V gene lost 4 bases and the J gene lost 3 bases, with 9 bases spanning the gap. This CDR3 comprises 14 residues. CDR1 and CDR2 from the germline V gene are LGHNA and YSLEER. The CDR3 bases are TGCGCCAGCAGCCCTCAGCGGTACACCGGGGAGCTGTTTTTT. Amino acids: CASSPQRYTGELFF.

The DNA of the CDR3 is TGCAGTGCTAGAGGGGAAACCGAGAATCAGCCCCAGCATTTT. Translating it yields CSARGETENQPQHF. The chain carries TRBV20-1 and TRBJ1-5; no reliable D call. Trimming took 1 base from V and 4 from J, leaving 11 bases between them. Germline V CDR1 and CDR2: DFQATT, SNEGSKA (reference sequence). CDR3 size: 14 residues.

This clonotype was observed many times. V usage is TRBV2 and J usage is TRBJ2-2; D may be TRBD2 (5 bases). The CDR3 length is 18 residues. CDR1 and CDR2 from the germline V gene are SNHLY and FYNNEI. V was cut by 3 bases and J by 1 base, with 18 bases left in between. The CDR3 sequence: CASSEGEILSWNTGELFF. CDR3 nucleotides: TGTGCCAGCAGTGAGGGAGAGATCCTATCCTGGAACACCGGGGAGCTGTTTTTT.

The chain employs TRBV20-1 and TRBJ2-3; 7 bases align to TRBD2. The CDR3 runs 16 residues. The trim removed 6 bases at V and 0 bases at J, leaving 12 bases unmatched. Germline CDR1 is DFQATT and CDR2 is SNEGSKA (reference sequence). CDR3 sequence reads: CSAIDTSVSSTDTQYF. The CDR3 DNA reads as TGCAGTGCGATCGACACTAGCGTCTCTAGCACAGATACGCAGTATTTT.

This clonotype was seen at least ten times. The chain links TRBV18 to TRBJ2-7; D remains unclear. The CDR3 extends over 13 amino acids. V lost 8 bases to trimming and J lost 0 bases, with 11 bases between them. The germline V gene has CDR1 KGHSH and CDR2 LQKENI. This chain's CDR3 is CASSPPSSYEQYF. DNA of the CDR3: TGTGCCAGCAGCCCGCCATCCTCCTACGAGCAGTACTTC.

This clonotype appeared many times. The CDR3 protein is CATGFGHARIQPQHF. The CDR3, as DNA: TGCGCCACCGGGTTCGGGCACGCTCGGATTCAGCCCCAGCATTTT. The gene calls are TRBV10-2 and TRBJ1-5; D call uncertain. CDR3 length: 15 residues. Germline loops: CDR1 WSHSY, CDR2 SAAADI. V lost 10 bases and J 6 bases, leaving 22 bases between the germline ends.

This clonotype was recorded at least ten times. V gene TRBV28 combines with J gene TRBJ1-5, with 10 bases aligning to TRBD1. CDR3 length: 14 amino acids. The J segment lost 6 bases and the V segment lost 7 bases, leaving 6 bases of the junction unmatched. The V gene's germline CDR1 is MDHEN and CDR2 SYDVKM. As DNA, the CDR3 is TGTGCCAGCACCCGACAGGGGGCTCGTCAGCCCCAGCATTTT. This codes for CASTRQGARQPQHF.

Many counts were recorded for this clonotype. The CDR3 nucleotides read TGTGCCAGCAGCCCTGGACTCTATGGGCCCCAGCATTTT. Its translation is CASSPGLYGPQHF. The V and J genes are TRBV6-5 and TRBJ1-5; D gene uncertain. Per the germline V gene, CDR1 is MNHEY and CDR2 is SVGAGI. V was cut by 6 bases and J by 9 bases, with 15 bases left in between. The CDR3 contains 13 residues.

The sample holds many counts of this clonotype. The chain has TRBV7-2 and TRBJ1-5; D unclear. CDR3 length: 16 amino acids. The germline V gene encodes CDR1 SGHTA and CDR2 FQGNSA. V was cut by 1 base and J by 0 bases, with 10 bases left in between. The CDR3 coding sequence is TGTGCCAGCAGCTTAGTATCCGTTTATAGCAATCAGCCCCAGCATTTT. Translation: CASSLVSVYSNQPQHF.

J is TRBJ1-5 and V is TRBV30; tentatively, D is TRBD1 (6 bases). From germline, CDR1 is GTSNPN and CDR2 SVGIG (reference sequence). Trimming took 8 bases from V and 3 from J, leaving 14 bases between them. This CDR3 region has 13 residues. The CDR3 sequence: CALRTAPNQPQHF. The CDR3 bases are TGTGCCCTAAGGACAGCTCCCAATCAGCCCCAGCATTTT. The entire variable domain, with the rest obtained from reference TRBV30 and TRBJ1-5, is as follows: SQTIHQWPATLVQPVGSPLSLECTVEGTSNPNLYWYRQAAGRGLQLLFYSVGIGQISSEVPQNLSASRPQDRQFILSSKKLLLSDSGFYLCALRTAPNQPQHFGDGTRLSIL.

The sample holds a few counts of this clonotype. DNA for the CDR3: TGTGCCAGCAGCTTGAGGGAACCACCCCTCCACTTT. Protein sequence: CASSLREPPLHF. The rearrangement uses TRBV5-8 and TRBJ1-6; D ambiguous. This CDR3 is built from 12 residues. Between the trimmed V and J ends, which lost 1 base and 11 bases, there was a span of 7 bases. Germline V gene sequence: CDR1 SGHTS, CDR2 YDEGEE.

This clonotype was observed at least ten times. This sequence joins TRBV5-1 and TRBJ1-5; D is uncertain. This CDR3 region has 14 residues. V gave up 0 bases and J gave up 5 bases, with 9 bases separating them. Germline CDR1 reads SGHRS; CDR2 reads YFSETQ. CDR3 in amino acids: CASSLGGLDQPQHF. As DNA, the CDR3 is TGCGCCAGCAGCTTGGGTGGACTGGATCAGCCCCAGCATTTT.

This clonotype came up many times. The rearrangement uses TRBV7-2 and TRBJ1-2; tentative D call: TRBD1 (5 bases). Germline V gene data show CDR1 as SGHTA and CDR2 as FQGNSA. Deletions cut 5 bases from V and 3 bases from J, with 16 bases between. The CDR3 is 15 amino acids. CDR3 bases: TGTGCCAGCAGCCCCCGGACAAGGGCGCACTATGGCTACACCTTC. Residues: CASSPRTRAHYGYTF.

There are many counts of this clonotype. V and J are TRBV10-3 and TRBJ1-2; TRBD1 might be the D (6 bases). The CDR3 runs 14 residues. Germline loops: CDR1 ENHRY, CDR2 SYGVKD. Trimming removed 3 bases from V and 6 bases from J, with 14 bases in between. CDR3 in amino acids: CAISERGTDHGYTF. In nucleotides, the CDR3 is TGTGCCATCAGTGAAAGGGGGACTGATCATGGCTACACCTTC.

The rearrangement links TRBV20-1 to TRBJ1-5, with TRBD1 as a possible D gene (5 bases). Trimming removed 5 bases from V and 4 bases from J, with 15 bases in between. The CDR3 extends over 14 amino acids. Germline V CDR1 and CDR2: DFQATT, SNEGSKA (reference sequence). Here the CDR3 reads CSAQPRDLNQPQHF. The CDR3 nucleotides read TGCAGTGCTCAACCCCGGGACCTAAATCAGCCCCAGCATTTT.

V is TRBV5-1 and J is TRBJ1-3; tentatively, D is TRBD1 (6 bases). The germline CDR1 and CDR2 sequences are SGHRS and YFSETQ. The V end was cut by 0 bases, the J end by 2 bases, with 9 bases between. The CDR3 totals 15 residues. The CDR3 is CASSLVTGAGNTIYF. DNA of the CDR3: TGCGCCAGCAGCTTGGTGACAGGAGCTGGAAACACCATATATTTT.